This T cell receptor beta chain was recovered during a study of OX40 agonist ivuxolimab in advanced cancers. Regarding the study as a whole: Expanded clones belonging to CD8+ T cells outnumbered, on average, those of CD4+.

The V and J ends lost 4 bases and 5 bases respectively, with 6 bases between them. The CDR3 totals 12 residues. Germline V gene lookup returns CDR1 SGHTA and CDR2 FQGTGA. On this clone: The antigen is not known.

Prior autoimmune disease or systemic immunosuppression barred patients. Generated by immunoSEQ multiplex PCR, the TCRdb table keeps only in-frame clones and is missing some. The top ten hold roughly 10% of the sample, which has about 62,000 clones, 79% seen once. The specimen comprised CD4+ or CD8+ T cells sorted from blood, sampled in a trial of the OX40 agonist ivuxolimab. This receptor was identified in an adult with an advanced solid tumor such as melanoma, head and neck, liver or kidney cancer. The chain employs TRBV7-3 and TRBJ2-1; D gene ambiguous. The CDR3 loop reads CASSSTNNEQFF. CDR3 nucleotides: TGTGCCAGCAGCTCTACGAACAATGAGCAGTTCTTC.